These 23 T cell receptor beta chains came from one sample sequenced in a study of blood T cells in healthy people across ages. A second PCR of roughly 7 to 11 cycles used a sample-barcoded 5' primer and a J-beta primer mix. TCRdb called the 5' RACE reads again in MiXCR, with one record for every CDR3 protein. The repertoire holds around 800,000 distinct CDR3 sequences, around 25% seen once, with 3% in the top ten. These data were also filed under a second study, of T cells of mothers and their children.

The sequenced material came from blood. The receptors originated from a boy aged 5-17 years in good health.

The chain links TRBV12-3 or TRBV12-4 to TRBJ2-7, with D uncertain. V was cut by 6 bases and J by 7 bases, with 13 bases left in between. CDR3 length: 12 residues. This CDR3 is CASRSPLGEQYF. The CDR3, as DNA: TGTGCCAGCAGGTCACCTTTGGGGGAGCAGTACTTC.

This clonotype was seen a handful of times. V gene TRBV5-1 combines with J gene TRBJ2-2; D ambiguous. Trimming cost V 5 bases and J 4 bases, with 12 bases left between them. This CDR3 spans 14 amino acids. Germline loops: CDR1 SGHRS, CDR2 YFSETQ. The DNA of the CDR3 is TGCGCCAGCAGACCCAAGATTGGCACCGGGGAGCTGTTTTTT. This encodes CASRPKIGTGELFF.

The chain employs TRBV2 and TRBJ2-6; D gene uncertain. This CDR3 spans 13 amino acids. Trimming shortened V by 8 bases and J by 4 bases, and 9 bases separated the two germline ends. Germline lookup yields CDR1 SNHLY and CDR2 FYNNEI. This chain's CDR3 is CASADPGANVLTF. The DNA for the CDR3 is TGTGCCAGCGCTGATCCCGGGGCCAACGTCCTGACTTTC.

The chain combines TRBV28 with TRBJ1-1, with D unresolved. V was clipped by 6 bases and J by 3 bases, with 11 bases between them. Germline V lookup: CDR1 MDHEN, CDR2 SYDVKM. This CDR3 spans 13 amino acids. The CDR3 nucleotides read TGTGCCAGCAGGGTGGCGTTGGACACTGAAGCTTTCTTT. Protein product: CASRVALDTEAFF. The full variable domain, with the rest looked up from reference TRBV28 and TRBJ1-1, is DVKVTQSSRYLVKRTGEKVFLECVQDMDHENMFWYRQDPGLGLRLIYFSYDVKMKEKGDIPEGYSVSREKKERFSLILESASTNQTSMYLCASRVALDTEAFFGQGTRLTVV.

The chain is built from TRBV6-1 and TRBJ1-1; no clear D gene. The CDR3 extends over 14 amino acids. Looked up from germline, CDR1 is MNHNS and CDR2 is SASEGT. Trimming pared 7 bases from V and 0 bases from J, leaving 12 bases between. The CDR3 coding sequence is TGTGCCAGCAAAGGAGGGATTTTGAACACTGAAGCTTTCTTT. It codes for CASKGGILNTEAFF.

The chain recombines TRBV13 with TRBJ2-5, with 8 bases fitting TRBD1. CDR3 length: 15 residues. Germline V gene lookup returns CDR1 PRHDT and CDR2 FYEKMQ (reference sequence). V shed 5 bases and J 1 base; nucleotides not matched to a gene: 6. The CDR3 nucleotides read TGTGCCAGCAGCCTCAGGGGGCCCCTCCAAGAGACCCAGTACTTC. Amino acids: CASSLRGPLQETQYF.

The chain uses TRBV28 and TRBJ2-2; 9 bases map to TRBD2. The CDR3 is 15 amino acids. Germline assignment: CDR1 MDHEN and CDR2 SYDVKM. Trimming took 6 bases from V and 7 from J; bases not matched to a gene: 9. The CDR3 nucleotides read TGTGCCAGCAGGAAGACTAGCGGCCTTCTCGGGGAGCTGTTTTTT. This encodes CASRKTSGLLGELFF.

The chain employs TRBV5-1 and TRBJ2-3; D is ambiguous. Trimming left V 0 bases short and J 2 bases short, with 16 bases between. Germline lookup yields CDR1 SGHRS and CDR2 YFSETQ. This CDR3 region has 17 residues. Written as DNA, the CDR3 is TGCGCCAGCAGCTTGGGGCGGAAGGTGAGAAACACAGATACGCAGTATTTT. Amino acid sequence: CASSLGRKVRNTDTQYF.

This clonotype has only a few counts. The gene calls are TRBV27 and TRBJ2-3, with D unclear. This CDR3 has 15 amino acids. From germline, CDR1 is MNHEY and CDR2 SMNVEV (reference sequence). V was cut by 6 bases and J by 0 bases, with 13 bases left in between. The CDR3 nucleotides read TGTGCCAGCAGCAAATCTTCTACTAGCACAGATACGCAGTATTTT. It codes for CASSKSSTSTDTQYF.

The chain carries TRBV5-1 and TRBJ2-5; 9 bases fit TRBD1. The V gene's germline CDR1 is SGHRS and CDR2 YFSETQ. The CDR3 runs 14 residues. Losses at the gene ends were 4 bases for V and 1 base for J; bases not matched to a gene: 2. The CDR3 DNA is TGCGCCAGCAGCATGACAGGGGGCCAAGAGACCCAGTACTTC. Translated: CASSMTGGQETQYF.

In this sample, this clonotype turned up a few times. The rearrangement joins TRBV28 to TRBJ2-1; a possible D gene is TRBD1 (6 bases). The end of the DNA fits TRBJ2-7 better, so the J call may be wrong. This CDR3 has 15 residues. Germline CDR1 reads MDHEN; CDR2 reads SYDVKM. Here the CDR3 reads CASLTGQGPSYEQYF. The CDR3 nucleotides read TGTGCCAGCCTTACAGGGCAGGGGCCTTCCTACGAGCAGTACTTC.

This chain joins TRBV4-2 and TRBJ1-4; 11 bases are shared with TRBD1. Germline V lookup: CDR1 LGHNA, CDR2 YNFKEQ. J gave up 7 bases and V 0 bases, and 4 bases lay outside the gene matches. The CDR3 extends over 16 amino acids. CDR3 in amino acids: CASSQDEGTGGEKLFF. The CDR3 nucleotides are TGTGCCAGCAGCCAAGATGAAGGGACAGGGGGTGAAAAACTGTTTTTT.

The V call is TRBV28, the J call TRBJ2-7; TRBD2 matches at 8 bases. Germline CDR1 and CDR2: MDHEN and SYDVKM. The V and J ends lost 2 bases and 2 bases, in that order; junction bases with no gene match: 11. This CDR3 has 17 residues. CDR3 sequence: CASSLPSSQAGAYEQYF. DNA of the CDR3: TGTGCCAGCAGTTTACCATCATCCCAAGCGGGGGCCTACGAGCAGTACTTC.

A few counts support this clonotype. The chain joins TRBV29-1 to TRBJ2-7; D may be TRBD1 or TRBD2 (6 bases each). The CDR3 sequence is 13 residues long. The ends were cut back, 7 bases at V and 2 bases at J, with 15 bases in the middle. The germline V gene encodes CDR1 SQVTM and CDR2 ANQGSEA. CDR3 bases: TGCAGCGCTCTAGGAGGGGGTCCCTACGAGCAGTACTTC. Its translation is CSALGGGPYEQYF.

CDR3 sequence reads: CASSDAGKAGELFF. CDR3 nucleotides: TGCGCCAGCAGTGATGCGGGGAAGGCCGGGGAGCTGTTTTTT. J is TRBJ2-2 and V is TRBV10-1, with a possible D match to TRBD2 (6 bases). CDR3 length: 14 amino acids. Looked up from germline, CDR1 is WNHNN and CDR2 is SYGVQD (reference sequence). Trimming removed 3 bases at V and 6 bases at J, with 11 bases between.

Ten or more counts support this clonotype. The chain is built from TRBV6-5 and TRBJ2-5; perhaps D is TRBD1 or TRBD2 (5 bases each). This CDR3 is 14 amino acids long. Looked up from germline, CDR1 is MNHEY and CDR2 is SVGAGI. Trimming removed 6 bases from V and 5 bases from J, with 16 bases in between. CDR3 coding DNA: TGTGCCAGCAGACGGAGCGGACAATCGGAGACCCAGTACTTC. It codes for CASRRSGQSETQYF.

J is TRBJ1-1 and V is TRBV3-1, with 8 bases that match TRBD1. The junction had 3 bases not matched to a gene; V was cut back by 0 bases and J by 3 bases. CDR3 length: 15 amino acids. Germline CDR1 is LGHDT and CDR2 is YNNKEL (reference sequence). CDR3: CASSQDGGQDTEAFF. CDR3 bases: TGTGCCAGCAGCCAAGATGGGGGACAGGACACTGAAGCTTTCTTT.

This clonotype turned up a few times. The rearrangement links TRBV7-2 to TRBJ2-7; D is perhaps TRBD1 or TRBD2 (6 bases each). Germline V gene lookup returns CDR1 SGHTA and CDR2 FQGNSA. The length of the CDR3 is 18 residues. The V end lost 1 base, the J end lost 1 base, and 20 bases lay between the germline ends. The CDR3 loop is CASSLGAFGGDPSYEQYF. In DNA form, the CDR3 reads TGTGCCAGCAGCTTAGGGGCGTTCGGGGGCGATCCTTCCTACGAGCAGTACTTC.

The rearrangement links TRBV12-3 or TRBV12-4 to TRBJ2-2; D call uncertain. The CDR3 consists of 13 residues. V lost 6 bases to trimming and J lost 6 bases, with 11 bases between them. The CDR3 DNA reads TGTGCCAGCAGCCTGGGTATTGCCGGGGAGCTGTTTTTT. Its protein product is CASSLGIAGELFF.

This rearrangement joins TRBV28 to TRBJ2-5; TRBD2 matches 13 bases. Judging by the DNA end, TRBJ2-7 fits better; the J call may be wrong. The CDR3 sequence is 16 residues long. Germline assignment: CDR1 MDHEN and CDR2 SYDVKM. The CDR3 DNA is TGTGCCAGCCCCCCCCCGGGACTAGCGGGACCTGGCGAGCAGTACTTC. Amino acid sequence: CASPPPGLAGPGEQYF.

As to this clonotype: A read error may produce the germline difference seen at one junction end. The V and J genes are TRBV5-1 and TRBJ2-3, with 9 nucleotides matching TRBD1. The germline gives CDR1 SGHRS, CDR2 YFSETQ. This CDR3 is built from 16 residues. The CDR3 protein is CASSLFGTGSTDTQYF. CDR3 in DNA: TGCGCCAGCAGCTTGTTCGGGACAGGGAGTACAGACACGCAGTATTTT.

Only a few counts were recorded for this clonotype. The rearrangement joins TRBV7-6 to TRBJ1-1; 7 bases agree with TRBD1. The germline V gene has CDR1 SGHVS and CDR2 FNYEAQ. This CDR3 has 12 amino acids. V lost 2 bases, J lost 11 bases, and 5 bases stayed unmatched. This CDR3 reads CASSLITGEAFF. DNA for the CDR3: TGTGCCAGCAGCTTAATCACAGGGGAGGCTTTCTTT.

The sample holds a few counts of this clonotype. CDR3 sequence: CASRSRRGGGGLDEQYF. Here the CDR3 DNA reads TGTGCCAGCAGAAGCCGACGGGGAGGAGGGGGCCTCGACGAGCAGTACTTC. This rearrangement joins TRBV12-3 or TRBV12-4 to TRBJ2-7; a possible D gene is TRBD1 (7 bases). V shed 6 bases and J shed 5 bases, with 26 bases lying between them. The CDR3 consists of 17 residues.